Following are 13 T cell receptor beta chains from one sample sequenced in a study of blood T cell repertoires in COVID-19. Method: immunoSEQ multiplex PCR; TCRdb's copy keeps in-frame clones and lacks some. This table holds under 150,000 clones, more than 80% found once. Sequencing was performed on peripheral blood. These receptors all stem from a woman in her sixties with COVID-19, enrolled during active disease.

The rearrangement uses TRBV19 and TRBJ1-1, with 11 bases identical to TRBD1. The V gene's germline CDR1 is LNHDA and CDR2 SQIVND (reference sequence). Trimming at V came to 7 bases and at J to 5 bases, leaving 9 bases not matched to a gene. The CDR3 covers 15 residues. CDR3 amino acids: CASTFLDRGHTEAFF. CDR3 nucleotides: TGTGCCAGTACCTTTTTGGACAGGGGGCATACTGAAGCTTTCTTT.

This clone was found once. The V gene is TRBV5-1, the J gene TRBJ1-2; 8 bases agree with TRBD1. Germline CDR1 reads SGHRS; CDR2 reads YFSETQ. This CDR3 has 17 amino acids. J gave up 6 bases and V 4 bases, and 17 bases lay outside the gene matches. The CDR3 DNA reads TGCGCCAGCAGCCCAAGACAGGGGCCCTCCTCTGGGCATGGCTACACCTTC. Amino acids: CASSPRQGPSSGHGYTF.

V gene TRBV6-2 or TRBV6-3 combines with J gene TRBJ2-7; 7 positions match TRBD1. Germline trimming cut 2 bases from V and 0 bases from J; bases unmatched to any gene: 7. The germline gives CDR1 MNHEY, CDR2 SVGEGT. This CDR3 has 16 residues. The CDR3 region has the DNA TGTGCCAGCAGTTACCTACAGGGGATCCGCTCCTACGAGCAGTACTTC. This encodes CASSYLQGIRSYEQYF.

The CDR3 here is CASSLVSGLHNEQFF. In DNA form, the CDR3 reads TGTGCCAGCAGCTTAGTAAGCGGGCTCCACAATGAGCAGTTCTTC. The chain combines TRBV11-3 with TRBJ2-1, with D tentatively TRBD2 (6 bases). CDR1 SGHNT and CDR2 YENEEA come from the germline V gene. Trimming left V 1 base short and J 5 bases short, with 12 bases between. The CDR3 has 15 residues.

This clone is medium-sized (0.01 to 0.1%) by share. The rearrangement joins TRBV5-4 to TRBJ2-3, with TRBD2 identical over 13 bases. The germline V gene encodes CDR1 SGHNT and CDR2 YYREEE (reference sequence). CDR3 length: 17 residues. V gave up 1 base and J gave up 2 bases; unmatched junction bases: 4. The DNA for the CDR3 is TGTGCCAGCAGCTTGAGACTAGCGGGGGGTCCCACAGATACGCAGTATTTT. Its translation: CASSLRLAGGPTDTQYF. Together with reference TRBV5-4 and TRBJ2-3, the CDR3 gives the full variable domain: ETGVTQSPTHLIKTRGQQVTLRCSSQSGHNTVSWYQQALGQGPQFIFQYYREEENGRGNFPPRFSGLQFPNYSSELNVNALELDDSALYLCASSLRLAGGPTDTQYFGPGTRLTVL.

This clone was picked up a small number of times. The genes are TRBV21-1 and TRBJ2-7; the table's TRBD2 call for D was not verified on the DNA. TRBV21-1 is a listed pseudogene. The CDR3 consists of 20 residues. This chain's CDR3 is CASSNSPSGGDSVGLYEQYF. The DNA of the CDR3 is TGTGCCAGCAGCAATAGCCCTAGCGGGGGGGATTCGGTGGGACTCTACGAGCAGTACTTC.

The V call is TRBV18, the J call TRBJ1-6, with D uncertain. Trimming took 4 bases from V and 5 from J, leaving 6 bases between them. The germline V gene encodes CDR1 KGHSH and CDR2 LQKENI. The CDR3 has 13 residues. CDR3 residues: CASSQEDNSPLHF. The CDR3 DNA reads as TGTGCCAGCTCACAGGAGGATAATTCACCCCTCCACTTT.

The CDR3 sequence is CASSLLTSDTQYF. DNA for the CDR3: TGTGCCAGCAGCTTACTGACATCAGATACGCAGTATTTT. V usage is TRBV7-9 and J usage is TRBJ2-3; no definite D call. The CDR3 is made up of 13 amino acids. V was shortened by 2 bases and J by 4 bases, with 7 bases between the two germline ends. Germline V CDR1 and CDR2: SEHNR, FQNEAQ (reference sequence).

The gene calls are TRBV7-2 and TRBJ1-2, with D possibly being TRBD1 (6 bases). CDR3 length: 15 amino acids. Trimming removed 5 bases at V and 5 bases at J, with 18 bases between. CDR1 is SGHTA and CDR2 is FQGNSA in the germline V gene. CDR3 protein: CASSLRARTGYGYTF. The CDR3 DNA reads TGTGCCAGCAGCCTCCGGGCCCGTACAGGGTATGGCTACACCTTC.

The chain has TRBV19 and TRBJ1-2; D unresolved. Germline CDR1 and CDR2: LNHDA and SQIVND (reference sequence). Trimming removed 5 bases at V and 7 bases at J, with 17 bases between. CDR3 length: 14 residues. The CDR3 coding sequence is TGTGCCAGTAGTGCCGGTGGAGGGCTAGGTGGCTACACCTTC. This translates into CASSAGGGLGGYTF.

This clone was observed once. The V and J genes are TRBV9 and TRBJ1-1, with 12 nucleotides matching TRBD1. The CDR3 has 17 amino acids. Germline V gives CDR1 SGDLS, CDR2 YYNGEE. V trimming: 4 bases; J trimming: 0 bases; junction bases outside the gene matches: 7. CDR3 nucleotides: TGTGCCAGCAGCATTACTCGGGACAGGGGGCTGAACACTGAAGCTTTCTTT. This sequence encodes CASSITRDRGLNTEAFF.

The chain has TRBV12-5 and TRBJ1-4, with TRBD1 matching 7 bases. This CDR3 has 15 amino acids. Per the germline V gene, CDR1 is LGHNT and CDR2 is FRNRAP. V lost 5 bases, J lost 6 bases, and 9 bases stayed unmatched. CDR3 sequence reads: CASGPSGGGYEKLFF. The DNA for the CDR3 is TGTGCTAGTGGTCCCTCAGGGGGAGGTTATGAAAAACTGTTTTTT.

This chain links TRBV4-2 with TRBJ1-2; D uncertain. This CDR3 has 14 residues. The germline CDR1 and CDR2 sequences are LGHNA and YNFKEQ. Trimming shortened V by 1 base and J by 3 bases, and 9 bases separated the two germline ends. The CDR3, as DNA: TGTGCCAGCAGCCAAGTGGAGGGTGACTATGGCTACACCTTC. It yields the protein CASSQVEGDYGYTF.